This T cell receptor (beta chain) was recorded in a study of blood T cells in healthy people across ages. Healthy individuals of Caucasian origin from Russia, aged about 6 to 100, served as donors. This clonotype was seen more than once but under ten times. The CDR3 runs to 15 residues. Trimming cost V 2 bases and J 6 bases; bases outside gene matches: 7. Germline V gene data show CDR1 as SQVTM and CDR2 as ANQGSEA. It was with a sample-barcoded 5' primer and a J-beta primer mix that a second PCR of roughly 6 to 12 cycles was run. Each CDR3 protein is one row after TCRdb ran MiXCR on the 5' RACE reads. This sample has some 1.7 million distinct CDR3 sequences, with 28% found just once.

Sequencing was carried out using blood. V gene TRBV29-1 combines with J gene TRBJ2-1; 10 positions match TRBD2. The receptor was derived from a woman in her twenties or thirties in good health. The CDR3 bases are TGCAGCGTTGAAACGCTAGCGGGGGCTCTCAATGAGCAGTTCTTC. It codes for CSVETLAGALNEQFF.